This T cell receptor (beta chain) was obtained from a study of T cell repertoires in cytomegalovirus infection. Study information: CMV epitopes used comprised recently identified HLA-C-restricted ones and well-studied HLA-B-restricted ones. Public TCR beta signature analysis indicated the presence of both CMV infection and matching HLA type. Study conclusions and caveats: Dominating the ex vivo response were TCR beta clonotypes that were CMV-specific and HLA-C-restricted. Accumulated public TCR beta family frequency recognized individuals carrying CMV together with the relevant HLA.

To note about this clonotype: Its cognate antigen is unknown.

Trimming removed 3 bases from V and 4 bases from J, with 11 bases in between. CDR1 is DFQATT, CDR2 SNEGSKA, per germline (reference sequence). The CDR3 spans 13 residues. TCRdb passed the reads through MiXCR, listing each CDR3 protein once. The profile shows about a million distinct CDR3 sequences, roughly a third of them singletons. The sequence came from a human donor in good health (CMV status not recorded). Some clones in this sample may be carry-over from other donors' samples. This specimen was cultured CD8+ T cells from PBMCs, taken from culture after CMV antigen stimulation. The rearrangement links TRBV20-1 to TRBJ2-3; D gene uncertain. DNA of the CDR3: TGCAGTGCTAGTCAGAGAGGCCCAGATACGCAGTATTTT. Amino acid sequence: CSASQRGPDTQYF.